This T cell receptor (beta chain) was captured in a study of Tregs in tolerant kidney transplant recipients. Study-level background: The nonmyeloablative bone marrow transplants came from related graft donors, with transient mixed chimerism.

Unstimulated regulatory T cells (CD4+CD25+CD127-), CD4+CD25- non-regulatory cells, CD4 and CD8 cells were FACS-sorted from thawed PBMCs. Study-wide points: Biological reproducibility was not directly addressed, but technical replication error appeared minimal.

Trimming took 7 bases from V and 4 from J; bases not matched to a gene: 6. CDR3 length: 12 amino acids. Per germline, CDR1 SQVTM and CDR2 ANQGSEA. The data were produced by immunoSEQ multiplex PCR, yet TCRdb's version contains in-frame clones alone and is incomplete. This sample yields about 64,000 clones, of which under 98% are seen a single time; nearly 0.35% belongs to the top ten. On this clone: No antigen is known for it.

The V and J genes are TRBV29-1 and TRBJ1-2; 7 positions agree with TRBD1. The sample was Tregs from blood, taken before the transplant. The receptor's source is a human donor who received a combined kidney and bone marrow transplant. The CDR3 nucleotides read TGCAGCGCCATCCCAGGGGGCTATGGCTACACCTTC. It translates to CSAIPGGYGYTF.